Included here is one TCR beta chain sequence, with context. This specimen belongs to a study of blood T cell repertoires in COVID-19. In the study overall: There were acute and convalescent COVID-19 samples, and they came from the United States, Italy and Spain. Sample material is recorded as cDNA or gDNA derived from T cells, B-cell-depleted T cells, or PBMCs.

Germline CDR1 and CDR2: SGHRS and YFSETQ. The CDR3 is made up of 12 amino acids. The V and J ends lost 7 bases and 1 base respectively, with 9 bases between them. Original handling: Reference gene primer amplification yielded estimated nucleated cell counts. Sequencing was performed with immunoSEQ multiplex PCR; in TCRdb, only in-frame clones are kept and a portion is missing. The V and J calls and clone size come from that table; D and trimming were worked out from the DNA. The profile shows about 160,000 clones, approximately 77% of them singletons. The material sequenced was peripheral blood. This sequence joins TRBV5-1 and TRBJ2-7, with TRBD2 as a possible D gene (6 bases). The source is a woman of 80 years or more with active or convalescent COVID-19. CDR3 sequence reads: CASASASYEQYF. CDR3 sequence (DNA): TGCGCCAGCGCTAGCGCGTCCTACGAGCAGTACTTC. The variable domain in full, with the rest retrieved from reference TRBV5-1 and TRBJ2-7, is KAGVTQTPRYLIKTRGQQVTLSCSPISGHRSVSWYQQTPGQGLQFLFEYFSETQRNKGNFPGRFSGRQFSNSRSEMNVSTLELGDSALYLCASASASYEQYFGPGTRLTVT.